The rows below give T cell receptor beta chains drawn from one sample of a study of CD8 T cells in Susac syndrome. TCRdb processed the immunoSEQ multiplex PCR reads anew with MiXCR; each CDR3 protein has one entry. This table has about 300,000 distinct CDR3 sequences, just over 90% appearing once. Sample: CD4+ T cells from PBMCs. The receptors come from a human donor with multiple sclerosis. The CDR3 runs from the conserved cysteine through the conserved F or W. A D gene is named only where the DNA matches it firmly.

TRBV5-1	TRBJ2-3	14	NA	CASSLSSMTDTQYF	TGCGCCAGCAGCTTAAGTTCGATGACAGATACGCAGTATTTT
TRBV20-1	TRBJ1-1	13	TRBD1	CSANRGRDTEAFF	TGCAGTGCGAACAGGGGGCGCGACACTGAAGCTTTCTTT
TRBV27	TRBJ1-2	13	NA	CASSPNYRDGYTF	TGTGCCAGCAGCCCAAACTACAGGGACGGCTACACCTTC
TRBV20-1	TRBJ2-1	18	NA	CSARGSSWADQVKNEQFF	TGCAGTGCTAGGGGGAGTTCTTGGGCGGACCAGGTAAAGAATGAGCAGTTCTTC
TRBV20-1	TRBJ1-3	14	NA	CSARGDKEGNTIYF	TGCAGTGCTAGAGGTGATAAGGAAGGAAACACCATATATTTT
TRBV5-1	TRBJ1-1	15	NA	CASSLNVGADTEAFF	TGCGCCAGCAGCTTGAATGTGGGGGCCGACACTGAAGCTTTCTTT
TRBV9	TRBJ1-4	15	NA	CASSVDGRSNEKLFF	TGTGCCAGCAGCGTAGACGGCAGGTCGAATGAAAAACTGTTTTTT
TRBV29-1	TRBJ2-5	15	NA	CSVTPRGVLQETQYF	TGCAGCGTTACCCCCAGGGGGGTACTCCAAGAGACCCAGTACTTC
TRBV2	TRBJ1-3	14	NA	CARLGGRAGNTIYF	TGTGCCAGGCTTGGGGGGCGCGCTGGAAACACCATATATTTT
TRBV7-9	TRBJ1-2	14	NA	CAIPATGGGYRYTF	TGTGCCATCCCCGCGACTGGGGGCGGTTATCGCTACACCTTC
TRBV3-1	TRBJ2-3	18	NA	CASSQEVGTPDTTDTQYF	TGTGCCAGCAGCCAAGAGGTAGGGACCCCAGACACCACAGATACGCAGTATTTT
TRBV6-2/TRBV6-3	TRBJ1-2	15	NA	CASGQIGTANYGYTF	TGTGCCAGCGGCCAGATTGGTACCGCTAACTATGGCTACACCTTC
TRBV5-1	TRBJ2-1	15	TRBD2	CASSSRTSRDNEQFF	TGCGCCAGCAGCTCCCGGACTAGCCGAGACAATGAGCAGTTCTTC
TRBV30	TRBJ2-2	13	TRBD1	CALDRVNTGELFF	TGTGCCTTAGACAGGGTTAACACCGGGGAGCTGTTTTTT
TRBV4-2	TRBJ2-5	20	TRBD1	CASSQIQGAHRTDGQETQYF	TGTGCCAGCAGCCAAATTCAGGGGGCGCATCGGACCGACGGACAAGAGACCCAGTACTTC
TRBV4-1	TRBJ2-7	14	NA	CASSFSDSSYEQYF	TGCGCCAGCAGCTTCTCAGACTCGTCCTACGAGCAGTACTTC
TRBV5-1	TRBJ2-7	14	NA	CASSWTGRDYEQYF	TGCGCCAGCAGCTGGACGGGACGGGATTACGAGCAGTACTTC
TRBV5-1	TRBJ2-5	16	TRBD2	CASSLRIAGYQETQYF	TGCGCCAGCAGCTTGAGAATAGCGGGTTACCAAGAGACCCAGTACTTC